Given below is one T cell receptor beta chain in context. Its antigen remains unknown. The assay was immunoSEQ multiplex PCR, and TCRdb's table has in-frame clones only and misses some. The repertoire holds more than 130,000 clones, around nine tenths seen once, with around 3.7% in the top ten. Trimming took 8 bases from V and 12 from J, leaving 14 bases between them. Germline assignment: CDR1 MNHEY and CDR2 SMNVEV (reference sequence). The CDR3 length is 12 residues. The data were obtained in a study of T cell responses to AZD1222 COVID-19 vaccine. Study-wide results and limits: Nearly half of spike-specific TCRs reportedly target variant regions that are unmutated in the B.1.351 and B.1.1.7 variants.

This material consisted of peripheral blood, taken on day 0 of AZD1222 vaccination. The gene calls are TRBV27 and TRBJ1-6; D gene ambiguous. The source is an adult in good health. CDR3 region: CASGFPLGPLHF. In DNA, the CDR3 is TGTGCCAGCGGATTCCCCCTGGGACCCCTCCACTTT.